A selection of T cell receptor beta chains follows, all from one sample in a study of T cell changes during pregnancy in multiple sclerosis. Method: immunoSEQ multiplex PCR; TCRdb's copy keeps in-frame clones and lacks some. Of around 70,000 clones listed, roughly 92% are singletons. The source was peripheral blood, collected in the second trimester of pregnancy. Receptor source: a female donor with multiple sclerosis, enrolled in a pregnancy study. CDR3s include the opening cysteine and the closing phenylalanine or tryptophan. A D gene is named only where the DNA matches it firmly. Not all rows give a size; the values are once, few, many and, for expanded clones, a class.

abundance	j_gene	v_gene	d_gene	CDR3nt	CDR3aa
NA	TRBJ1-5	TRBV19	NA	TGTGCCAGTAGTATAGAGGGACAACCTAGCAATCAGCCCCAGCATTTT	CASSIEGQPSNQPQHF
NA	TRBJ2-1	TRBV6-5	NA	TGTGCCAGCAGCCGCCGGGCAGGGTCCTACAATGAGCAGTTCTTC	CASSRRAGSYNEQFF
NA	TRBJ2-1	TRBV4-1	TRBD1	TGCGCCAGCAGCGCCCCCGGGACAGCTGCCTACAATGAGCAGTTCTTC	CASSAPGTAAYNEQFF
NA	TRBJ1-1	TRBV28	TRBD1	TGTGCCAGCGCAACAGGGGGGACTGAAGCTTTCTTT	CASATGGTEAFF
NA	TRBJ2-5	TRBV11-2	NA	TGTGCCAGCAGCCCGGGACTTAGGGAGACCCAGTACTTC	CASSPGLRETQYF
NA	TRBJ1-2	TRBV19	TRBD1	TGTGCCAGTAGTACTTCCGGGACAGGACTTAACTATGGCTACACCTTC	CASSTSGTGLNYGYTF
few	TRBJ2-2	TRBV30	NA	TGTGCCTCTCCTAATGAGCGGACCGGGGAGCTGTTTTTT	CASPNERTGELFF
NA	TRBJ2-3	TRBV7-2	TRBD2	TGTGCCAGCAGCCGAAGCGGGGGGATGGCAGATACGCAGTATTTT	CASSRSGGMADTQYF
NA	TRBJ2-3	TRBV10-3	TRBD1	TGTGCCATCAGTGAGGGACAGGTTATGAATACGCAGTATTTT	CAISEGQVMNTQYF
NA	TRBJ1-4	TRBV2	NA	TGTGCCAGCAGTGGAGGCACCTTTAATGAAAAACTGTTTTTT	CASSGGTFNEKLFF
NA	TRBJ2-3	TRBV4-3	NA	TGCGCCAGCAGCCACCGGGGTCAAGGCACAGATACGCAGTATTTT	CASSHRGQGTDTQYF
NA	TRBJ1-2	TRBV12-5	NA	TGTGCTAGTGGTTTGAAGCCGTTAGCTAACTATGGCTACACCTTC	CASGLKPLANYGYTF
NA	TRBJ1-5	TRBV2	TRBD1	TGTGCCAGCAGTGAAGATAGAGGGGGCTGGCGGCCCCAGCATTTT	CASSEDRGGWRPQHF
NA	TRBJ1-1	TRBV6-6	NA	TGTGCCAGCAGCTTCGGGGGTACTGAAGCTTTCTTT	CASSFGGTEAFF
NA	TRBJ2-3	TRBV6-4	TRBD2	TGTGCCAGCAGTGAAACAGCGGGGGCTACAGATACGCAGTATTTT	CASSETAGATDTQYF
NA	TRBJ1-1	TRBV5-5	NA	TGTGCCAGCAGCTTGGCCGTCAGGTTTACTGAAGCTTTCTTT	CASSLAVRFTEAFF
NA	TRBJ2-1	TRBV7-8	TRBD2	TGTGCCAGCAGCTTAACTAGCGGGGGGGTTTACAATGAGCAGTTCTTC	CASSLTSGGVYNEQFF
NA	TRBJ1-3	TRBV7-2	NA	TGTGCCAGCAGCTCCAAACAGGCTGTCGCTGGAAACACCATATATTTT	CASSSKQAVAGNTIYF
NA	TRBJ2-1	TRBV19	NA	TGTGCCAGTACCCCCACTAGGAGCTCCTACAATGAGCAGTTCTTC	CASTPTRSSYNEQFF
NA	TRBJ2-7	TRBV4-1	TRBD1	TGCGCCAGCAGCCACCGACAGGGGGAAGGTTCCTACGAGCAGTACTTC	CASSHRQGEGSYEQYF
NA	TRBJ2-2	TRBV25-1	NA	TGTGCCAGCGGAAAAACAGGGAACACCGGGGAGCTGTTTTTT	CASGKTGNTGELFF
few	TRBJ2-7	TRBV5-1	NA	TGCGCCAGCAGCCCGGGGGATACCTACGAGCAGTACTTC	CASSPGDTYEQYF